This T cell receptor beta chain appears in the sequencing data of a study of T cells after yellow fever vaccination (dated by TCRdb to the late 2010s). Study-wide context: The SMART-Seq v4 Ultra Low Input RNA kit was used to prepare libraries from fractions with low cell numbers. Two healthy male donors, one aged 18 to 30 and one aged 30 to 40 years, made up the cohort. Blood was collected at multiple timepoints before and after primary and secondary immunization, and bulk PBMC replicates and cell subsets were isolated. To follow T-cell clones before and after both primary and booster YFV17D yellow fever vaccination, bulk TCR alpha and beta repertoires underwent longitudinal sequencing.

Sequencing relied on an Illumina NovaSeq 6000. TCR cDNA was synthesized by 5'RACE template switching, through which a universal primer site and unique molecular identifiers were introduced. Priming of cDNA synthesis was performed from both the TCR alpha and TCR beta constant segments. Library amplification involved two PCR steps, and the second step added sample barcodes and sequencing adapters. Sequencing of the libraries was done on either Illumina HiSeq 2500 (2x100 bp) or NovaSeq (2x150 bp). The authors' analysis ran thus. MIGEC handled demultiplexing of reads and collapsing into UMI consensus sequences, while MiXCR performed V(D)J alignment. Vaccine-responding clonotypes were defined with edgeR using replicate PBMC samples, requiring FDR below 0.01 and a log2 fold change above 5 up to day 15. Bulk clonotypes were assigned CD4 or CD8 identity according to which sequenced CD4 or CD8 repertoire held them at higher abundance. TCRdb reprocessing: public reads trimmed at Q25 with fastp, clones called with MiXCR, in-frame beta chains kept. Every distinct CDR3 protein forms one entry, paired with its most common genes and DNA. The V and J calls shown here were made by TCRdb, not taken from the authors' results. The sample has about 320,000 distinct CDR3 sequences on record, about 10% of them singletons. The ten biggest clones cover 3.3% of the sample.

Taken with the paper, the label for treatment or condition translates to: live attenuated yellow fever vaccine strain. A standard Ficoll-Paque protocol was used to isolate PBMCs from peripheral blood. Dynabeads CD4 and CD8 positive selection kits were used to isolate CD4 and CD8 T-cell fractions. TriZol was used to extract RNA from bulk PBMCs, from CD4 and CD8 fractions, and from dextramer-positive and dextramer-negative fractions. Overall results and qualifications from the work: A small share of clonotypes occurred in both CD4 and CD8 compartments, likely arising from convergent recombination. After the booster, most of the clones that had expanded following primary vaccination were detected again (approximately 96% of CD4 and 80% to 90% of CD8), which suggests that memory was broadly maintained. Because only a couple of donors were included in the study, the extent to which the findings can be generalized is limited. Computational filtering was required because FACS-sorted repertoires could contain abundant contaminating clonotypes from the bulk population. The secondary T-cell response was found to be weaker but faster than the primary response, with a peak reached on day 5 rather than on day 15.

With regard to this clonotype: The clone's antigen remains unknown. Base qualities are not provided; no much larger clone lies one nucleotide away.

The material sequenced was CD4+ T cells sorted from PBMCs, taken 45 days after the yellow fever booster vaccination. The sequence derives from a man between 18 and 29 years old who received the YFV17D yellow fever vaccine.

CDR3 loop: CATGAGYQETQYF. The DNA is as follows: TGTGCCACCGGGGCGGGGTACCAAGAGACCCAGTACTTC. The chain is made from TRBV15 and TRBJ2-5, and perhaps TRBD2 as D gene, on 6 matching bases. Including cysteine and phenylalanine, the CDR3 has 13 amino acids. Solely the CDR3 DNA is kept, with 39 bases framed from the first base. V and J lose 8 bases and 0 bases, and a span of 10 bases separates them. CDR1 and CDR2 were assigned from the germline V gene (reference sequence) as LNHNV and YYDKDF.